What follows are 6 T cell receptor beta chains derived from one specimen sequenced in a study of blood T cell repertoires in COVID-19. Assay: immunoSEQ multiplex PCR; the TCRdb copy retains only in-frame clones and omits some. The sample records about 400,000 clones, approximately 86% being singletons. What was sequenced was PBMCs or T cells enriched from blood (not recorded which). Receptors were obtained from a middle-aged woman with acute COVID-19.

The V gene is TRBV11-2, the J gene TRBJ2-7; 7 bases align to TRBD2. The V and J ends lost 9 bases and 5 bases, in that order; junction bases with no gene match: 16. Germline CDR1 SGHAT, CDR2 FQNNGV. The CDR3 length is 15 residues. In nucleotides, the CDR3 is TGTGCCAGTAATCCTCTGACTGGGAGGGGTAACGAGCAGTACTTC. Translating it yields CASNPLTGRGNEQYF. Drawing the rest from reference TRBV11-2 and TRBJ2-7, the complete variable domain is EAGVAQSPRYKIIEKRQSVAFWCNPISGHATLYWYQQILGQGPKLLIQFQNNGVVDDSQLPKDRFSAERLKGVDSTLKIQPAKLEDSAVYLCASNPLTGRGNEQYFGPGTRLTVT.

This clone was observed a few times. V is TRBV7-2 and J is TRBJ2-3; no reliable D call. Germline-derived CDR1 and CDR2 are SGHTA and FQGNSA. The CDR3 runs to 14 residues. V was cut by 5 bases and J by 0 bases, with 9 bases left in between. CDR3 DNA sequence: TGTGCCAGCAGCCGCGCACTTAGCACAGATACGCAGTATTTT. This translates into CASSRALSTDTQYF.

CDR3: CASSPDRFSDAFF. The CDR3 DNA reads TGTGCCAGCAGCCCAGACAGATTCAGTGACGCTTTCTTT. The chain has TRBV7-2 and TRBJ1-1, with D possibly matching TRBD1 (5 bases). CDR1 and CDR2 (germline): SGHTA, FQGNSA. V shed 5 bases and J shed 11 bases, with 18 bases lying between them. CDR3 size: 13 residues.

This chain connects TRBV13 to TRBJ2-7; 8 bases match TRBD1. The CDR3 length is 15 residues. Germline values: CDR1 PRHDT, CDR2 FYEKMQ (reference sequence). V shed 5 bases and J 5 bases; nucleotides not matched to a gene: 11. The CDR3 DNA reads TGTGCCAGCAGCCCGGGGACAGGCCCTAACCACGAGCAGTACTTC. It translates to CASSPGTGPNHEQYF.

The genes are TRBV11-2 and TRBJ1-2, with a tentative D call TRBD1 (5 bases). Germline V gene data show CDR1 as SGHAT and CDR2 as FQNNGV. V was trimmed by 6 bases and J by 5 bases, leaving 10 bases between them. The length of the CDR3 is 12 residues. The CDR3 here is CASSQGDYGYTF. The CDR3 nucleotides are TGTGCCAGCAGTCAAGGGGATTATGGCTACACCTTC. The whole variable domain, filled in from reference TRBV11-2 and TRBJ1-2, reads EAGVAQSPRYKIIEKRQSVAFWCNPISGHATLYWYQQILGQGPKLLIQFQNNGVVDDSQLPKDRFSAERLKGVDSTLKIQPAKLEDSAVYLCASSQGDYGYTFGSGTRLTVV.

The chain has TRBV5-1 and TRBJ2-7, with 9 bases aligning to TRBD1. CDR3 length: 15 residues. J lost 1 base, V lost 4 bases, and 6 bases had no gene match. Germline CDR1 and CDR2: SGHRS and YFSETQ. This chain's CDR3 is CASSLGQGYSYEQYF. The CDR3 DNA follows: TGCGCCAGCAGCCTCGGACAGGGGTATTCCTACGAGCAGTACTTC.